These 20 T cell receptor beta chains share one sample of origin, sequenced in a study of shared clonotypes between healthy human individuals. The repertoire was sequenced with immunoSEQ multiplex PCR; TCRdb's copy has only in-frame clones and lacks some. The table records approximately 2.3 million clones, more than 80% of them present only once. The specimen was naive CD4+ T cells from PBMCs. Subset defined: CD45RA+ positively selected. The source of these receptors is a man younger than 35 in good health. Some clones in this sample may be carry-over from other donors' samples.

The rearrangement joins TRBV7-9 to TRBJ1-5; D remains unclear. The germline V and J ends were trimmed by 5 bases and 11 bases, with 7 bases remaining between them. Germline lookup yields CDR1 SEHNR and CDR2 FQNEAQ (reference sequence). The CDR3 is made up of 10 amino acids. CDR3 nucleotides: TGTGCCAGCAGCCGGGAAGCCCAGCATTTT. It encodes CASSREAQHF.

The J gene is TRBJ2-7, the V gene TRBV18, with a weak D call TRBD2 (5 bases). The germline V gene encodes CDR1 KGHSH and CDR2 LQKENI. This CDR3 has 13 residues. V was clipped by 0 bases and J by 5 bases, with 8 bases between them. CDR3 in amino acids: CASSPPSGDEQYF. The CDR3, as DNA: TGTGCCAGCTCACCACCGAGCGGAGACGAGCAGTACTTC.

This clone has a single count. This rearrangement joins TRBV28 to TRBJ2-1, with 10 bases aligning to TRBD2. The length of the CDR3 is 16 residues. Trimming removed 5 bases from V and 6 bases from J; junction bases left unmatched: 10. Germline-derived CDR1 and CDR2 are MDHEN and SYDVKM. CDR3 residues: CASSIIAGGTGNEQFF. The DNA for the CDR3 is TGTGCCAGCAGTATTATAGCGGGAGGAACTGGCAATGAGCAGTTCTTC.

The V gene is TRBV19, the J gene TRBJ2-1, with D perhaps matching TRBD1 or TRBD2 (5 bases each). CDR1 LNHDA and CDR2 SQIVND come from the germline V gene (reference sequence). V lost 7 bases and J lost 5, with 21 bases in between. The CDR3 spans 16 residues. DNA for the CDR3: TGTGCCAGTACCCCCTTAACGGGGCTTGGGGACAATGAGCAGTTCTTC. This encodes CASTPLTGLGDNEQFF. The complete variable domain, with remaining parts taken from reference TRBV19 and TRBJ2-1, reads DGGITQSPKYLFRKEGQNVTLSCEQNLNHDAMYWYRQDPGQGLRLIYYSQIVNDFQKGDIAEGYSVSREKKESFPLTVTSAQKNPTAFYLCASTPLTGLGDNEQFFGPGTRLTVL.

The chain has TRBV10-3 and TRBJ2-1; TRBD2 might be the D (6 bases). CDR3 size: 13 residues. The V gene lost 4 bases and the J gene lost 8 bases, with 12 bases spanning the gap. The germline CDR1 and CDR2 sequences are ENHRY and SYGVKD. CDR3 in DNA: TGTGCCATCAGTGGGAAGGAGGGATATGAGCAGTTCTTC. It encodes CAISGKEGYEQFF.

The rearrangement joins TRBV25-1 to TRBJ2-3, with 8 bases that match TRBD2. From germline, CDR1 is MGHDK and CDR2 SYGVNS. With V trimmed by 1 base and J by 2 bases, 8 bases remained unmatched. The CDR3 runs to 17 residues. The CDR3 sequence: CASSEWLSGSHTDTQYF. Written as DNA, the CDR3 is TGTGCCAGCAGTGAATGGTTGAGCGGGAGCCACACAGATACGCAGTATTTT.

This chain uses TRBV28 with TRBJ2-5, with 9 positions matching TRBD2. This CDR3 is 15 amino acids long. The germline V gene has CDR1 MDHEN and CDR2 SYDVKM. V shed 3 bases, J shed 4 bases, and the junction held 6 bases outside the gene matches. CDR3 sequence reads: CASSFYAGGGETQYF. The CDR3 nucleotides are TGTGCCAGCAGTTTCTATGCGGGAGGGGGAGAGACCCAGTACTTC.

The genes are TRBV4-2 and TRBJ1-2; unclear D gene. The CDR3 is made up of 16 amino acids. The germline V gene encodes CDR1 LGHNA and CDR2 YNFKEQ. Between the trimmed V and J ends, which lost 3 bases and 2 bases, there was a span of 16 bases. In DNA, the CDR3 is TGTGCCAGCAGCCAGACAACAGAGACCCAAAACTATGGCTACACCTTC. It yields the protein CASSQTTETQNYGYTF.

A word on this clone: The same CDR3 can be traced to other DNA sequences in this sample. The chain links TRBV18 to TRBJ2-3, with 11 bases identical to TRBD2. The CDR3 consists of 16 residues. Germline V CDR1 and CDR2: KGHSH, LQKENI. J gave up 4 bases and V 3 bases, and 6 bases lay outside the gene matches. The CDR3 DNA follows: TGTGCCAGCTCACCCCTACTAGCGGGAGTCGCAGATACGCAGTATTTT. Residues: CASSPLLAGVADTQYF.

The V and J genes are TRBV7-3 and TRBJ2-7, with a possible D match to TRBD2 (6 bases). Germline CDR1 reads SGHTA; CDR2 reads FQGTGA. This CDR3 contains 12 residues. V was clipped by 1 base and J by 6 bases, with 7 bases between them. CDR3 sequence reads: CASSLNGGEQYF. Here the CDR3 DNA reads TGTGCCAGCAGCTTAAACGGGGGCGAGCAGTACTTC.

The CDR3 DNA sequence: TGCGCCAGCAGCCCAATGACGCAAGGGGATGAAAAACTGTTTTTT. Its protein is CASSPMTQGDEKLFF. V usage is TRBV5-1 and J usage is TRBJ1-4, with a weak D call TRBD1 (5 bases). Germline CDR1 and CDR2: SGHRS and YFSETQ. There are 15 residues in the CDR3. Trimming stripped 4 bases from V and 6 bases from J, with 16 bases between.

This clone was seen a single time. The chain couples TRBV6-5 to TRBJ1-2, with unresolved D. This CDR3 has 15 amino acids. From germline, CDR1 is MNHEY and CDR2 SVGAGI. V was trimmed by 5 bases and J by 0 bases, leaving 13 bases between them. The CDR3 loop reads CASSHDANPNYGYTF. DNA for the CDR3: TGTGCCAGCAGTCATGATGCAAATCCTAACTATGGCTACACCTTC.

The J gene is TRBJ2-1, the V gene TRBV5-4, with a possible D match to TRBD1 (6 bases). CDR1 is SGHNT, CDR2 YYREEE, per germline (reference sequence). V was cut by 1 base and J by 2 bases, with 19 bases left in between. The CDR3 covers 18 residues. CDR3 coding DNA: TGTGCCAGCAGCTTGAGGTATGGGGGCGACCTAGCCTACAATGAGCAGTTCTTC. Translation: CASSLRYGGDLAYNEQFF.

This chain uses TRBV15 with TRBJ1-5; D call uncertain. Germline CDR1 and CDR2: LNHNV and YYDKDF (reference sequence). V lost 0 bases and J lost 2, with 8 bases in between. The CDR3 runs 15 residues. The CDR3 is CATSRDIAGNQPQHF. The CDR3 nucleotides read TGTGCCACCAGCAGAGATATCGCTGGCAATCAGCCCCAGCATTTT.

This clone was seen only a few times. The chain is built from TRBV2 and TRBJ2-2; D perhaps matches TRBD1 (5 bases). Trimming removed 8 bases at V and 4 bases at J, with 17 bases between. CDR1 and CDR2 from the germline V gene are SNHLY and FYNNEI. The CDR3 is made up of 15 amino acids. CDR3 DNA: TGTGCCAGCCGTATGACAGATGTTATCACCGGGGAGCTGTTTTTT. Its protein is CASRMTDVITGELFF. The full variable domain, in which reference TRBV2 and TRBJ2-2 provide the parts outside the CDR3, is EPEVTQTPSHQVTQMGQEVILRCVPISNHLYFYWYRQILGQKVEFLVSFYNNEISEKSEIFDDQFSVERPDGSNFTLKIRSTKLEDSAMYFCASRMTDVITGELFFGEGSRLTVL.

J is TRBJ2-7 and V is TRBV7-8; D is unresolved. The V end was cut by 1 base, the J end by 1 base, with 5 bases between. The CDR3 loop spans 13 amino acids. Looked up from germline, CDR1 is SGHVS and CDR2 is FQNEAQ. For the CDR3, the DNA is TGTGCCAGCAGCTTAGGGGCATCCTACGAGCAGTACTTC. This sequence encodes CASSLGASYEQYF. Full variable domain (outside the CDR3, taken from reference TRBV7-8 and TRBJ2-7): GAGVSQSPRYKVAKRGQDVALRCDPISGHVSLFWYQQALGQGPEFLTYFQNEAQLDKSGLPSDRFFAERPEGSVSTLKIQRTQQEDSAVYLCASSLGASYEQYFGPGTRLTVT.

The J gene is TRBJ1-4, the V gene TRBV7-9; no definite D call. This CDR3 spans 15 amino acids. V was clipped by 5 bases and J by 7 bases, with 17 bases between them. Germline assignment: CDR1 SEHNR and CDR2 FQNEAQ (reference sequence). The chain's CDR3 is CASSPAGVSSEKLFF. The DNA of the CDR3 is TGTGCCAGCAGCCCCGCCGGCGTCTCGAGTGAAAAACTGTTTTTT. Full variable domain (rest looked up from reference TRBV7-9 and TRBJ1-4): DTGVSQNPRHKITKRGQNVTFRCDPISEHNRLYWYRQTLGQGPEFLTYFQNEAQLEKSRLLSDRFSAERPKGSFSTLEIQRTEQGDSAMYLCASSPAGVSSEKLFFGSGTQLSVL.

This clone appeared once. V usage is TRBV4-2 and J usage is TRBJ1-2; D uncertain. This CDR3 region has 15 residues. Per the germline V gene, CDR1 is LGHNA and CDR2 is YNFKEQ. The ends were cut back, 0 bases at V and 2 bases at J, with 10 bases in the middle. The CDR3 is CASSQDQVPNYGYTF. In DNA form, the CDR3 reads TGTGCCAGCAGCCAAGATCAAGTACCAAACTATGGCTACACCTTC.

This clone was observed a single time. This chain connects TRBV11-3 to TRBJ2-1; 8 nucleotides line up with TRBD2. The germline gives CDR1 SGHNT, CDR2 YENEEA. The CDR3 runs to 17 residues. J was trimmed by 1 base and V by 5 bases; bases with no gene match: 10. The chain's CDR3 is CASSLRLGTSSYNEQFF. The CDR3 bases are TGTGCCAGCAGCCTCAGGTTAGGGACTAGTTCCTACAATGAGCAGTTCTTC.

This sequence joins TRBV6-1 and TRBJ2-6, with D unclear. In germline, CDR1 is MNHNS, CDR2 SASEGT. The CDR3 runs to 15 residues. V gave up 7 bases and J gave up 3 bases, with 13 bases separating them. The CDR3 sequence: CASNPWGGGANVLTF. The DNA for the CDR3 is TGTGCCAGCAACCCCTGGGGTGGTGGGGCCAACGTCCTGACTTTC.